This T cell receptor (beta chain) appears in the sequencing data of a study of blood T cell repertoires in COVID-19. Using immunoSEQ multiplex PCR, the repertoire was profiled, and TCRdb retains in-frame clones only, with some absent. This table has roughly 360,000 clones, around 87% appearing once. The sequence was obtained from a man between 25 and 39 years old who had recovered from COVID-19. Sequences were obtained from PBMCs or T cells enriched from blood (not recorded which).

CDR3 nucleotide sequence: TGTGCCACCAGTGTGATGGGGGAGGACAGCACAGATACGCAGTATTTT. This gives the protein CATSVMGEDSTDTQYF. This chain links TRBV24-1 with TRBJ2-3; perhaps TRBD2 as D (6 bases). The CDR3 loop spans 16 amino acids. Trimming took off 5 bases at V and 0 bases at J, with 14 bases between the two ends. CDR1 KGHDR and CDR2 SFDVKD come from the germline V gene.